This T cell receptor (beta chain) was retrieved from a study of beta chain features in type 1 diabetes. Study as a whole: Some 99 million sorted cells were examined across all samples.

This clone was detected only a few times. The antigen is not known. This CDR3 region has 13 residues. V lost 6 bases to trimming and J lost 4 bases, with 12 bases between them. Germline-derived CDR1 and CDR2 are LGHNT and FRNRAP. Reverse transcribing all isolated RNA meant expressed TCRB transcripts were sequenced. Clones were read by immunoSEQ multiplex PCR, and TCRdb kept only the in-frame ones, dropping some. The sample shows roughly 150,000 clones, approximately 9% of them seen only once. Study-level results: Among type 1 diabetes patients, VDJ junctions had fewer insertions and more deletions.

Material for sequencing was central memory CD4+ T cells from blood. The V and J genes are TRBV12-5 and TRBJ2-5; tentative D call: TRBD1 (5 bases). This clonotype originated in a woman younger than 30 in good health. CDR3 residues: CASGRYQGETQYF. The CDR3 DNA reads TGTGCTAGTGGCCGATATCAGGGAGAGACCCAGTACTTC.